The following is a TCR beta chain sequence with its context. The antigen this receptor binds is unknown. Within one base of it there is no much larger clone, and no base qualities were kept. CDR1 and CDR2, looked up from the germline V gene, are WSHSY and SAAADI. Including the terminal cysteine and phenylalanine, the CDR3 comprises 14 residues. Of the read, only the CDR3 DNA is kept; its 42 bases are in frame from base 1. The junction carries 13 bases between V and J, which are trimmed by 3 bases and 4 bases respectively. These data belong to a study of CD8 T cell repertoires and HIV-1 epitope variants (dated by TCRdb to the early 2020s). Broadly, across the study: T cells were stimulated in separate culture wells with each of twenty-five peptides representing autologous and known Gag and Nef epitope variants. Among the control conditions were a peptide pool of CMV, EBV and flu, the Ebola AY9 epitope serving as a negative control, and a well with no peptide. The epitopes tested covered three Gag epitope families plus Nef HW9 and YT9. T cells were enriched using the EasySep Human T Cell Enrichment Kit and were co-cultured with equal numbers of autologous T cell-negative cells serving as antigen-presenting cells. Cultures ran for 10 to 11 days in IMDM with gentamicin, with half-media changes on days 3 and 7 adding IL-2, IL-7 and IL-15. A 1M T cell aliquot was kept as an uncultured baseline condition, separate from the roughly 90 T cell cultures. A total of 83 T cell cultures were run, with each culture condition performed in triplicate except for one peptide, which was performed in duplicate.

The EasySep Human CD8+ T Cell Enrichment Kit was used on day 10 to isolate CD8+ T cells from every culture. What the study reported, not specific to this receptor: The assay identified only TCR beta chains and indicated proliferation to antigen, not T cell function or cytokine profile. The study identified about nine antigen-specific TCR beta clonotypes, roughly 6 of which appeared to be cross-reactive for autologous or known escape epitope variants. Five or six clonotypes recognized the Nef KF9 family and one the HW9 family, with no responses to the TAALDMSHF plasma variant.

The immunoSEQ platform was used to sequence TCR beta CDR3 regions at survey depth. The QIAamp DNA micro kit was used to extract genomic DNA from every cultured and uncultured CD8+ T cell population. Under the source paper's analysis protocol: Samples with under 5,000 productive reads were excluded, and this exclusion removed about 7% of the roughly 75 HIV peptide-stimulated cultures. A MANAFEST web app trimmed sequences to CDR3 and removed nonproductive sequences, CDR3s under 5 amino acids, and those not starting C or ending F/W. For a clonotype to count as antigen-specific, the clonotype had to expand relative to the no-peptide control in at least 2 of 3 replicates at FDR 0.01, and only within one epitope family. A specific clonotype also had to show a frequency at least fivefold higher than in wells stimulated with peptides from other epitope families. Not all clones reach the TCRdb copy of this immuneACCESS table, which keeps in-frame sequences only. Checked studies attribute under half of the gap to unresolved V genes and leave the rest unexplained. That table gives V, J and clone size, and the DNA gave D and trimming. Here the sample has 5,000 or so clones; around 69% occur a single time. The ten largest clones take up roughly 44% of the sample.

The V and J segments used are TRBV10-2 and TRBJ2-7; the D gene is perhaps TRBD1 or TRBD2, as each covers 6 bases. The material sequenced was cultured CD8+ T cells derived from PBMCs. The TCR sequence derives from a male donor with HIV. The CDR3 in this case is CASSEGGLIYEQYF. The sequenced DNA is TGCGCCAGCAGTGAAGGGGGGTTGATTTACGAGCAGTACTTC.